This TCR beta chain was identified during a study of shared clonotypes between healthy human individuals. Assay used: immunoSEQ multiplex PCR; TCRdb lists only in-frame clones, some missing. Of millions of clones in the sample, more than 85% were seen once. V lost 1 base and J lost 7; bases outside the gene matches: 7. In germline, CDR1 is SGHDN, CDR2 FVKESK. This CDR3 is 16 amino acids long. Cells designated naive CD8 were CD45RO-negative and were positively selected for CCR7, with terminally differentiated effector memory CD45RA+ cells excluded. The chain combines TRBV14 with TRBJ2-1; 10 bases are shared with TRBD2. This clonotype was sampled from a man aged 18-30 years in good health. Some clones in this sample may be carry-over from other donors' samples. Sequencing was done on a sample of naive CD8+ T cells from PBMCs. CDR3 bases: TGTGCCAGCAGCCAAGCCCTCCTAGCGGGAGCAAATGAGCAGTTCTTC. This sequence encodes CASSQALLAGANEQFF.